Listed below are T cell receptor beta chains from one sample, sequenced in a study of CD8 T cells in ankylosing spondylitis. TCRdb used MiXCR to reprocess the 5' RACE reads, holding one entry per CDR3 protein. The sample has about 750,000 distinct CDR3 sequences, under 20% seen once. The sequenced material came from blood, either unsorted or a sorted T cell fraction (not recorded which). The receptors were gathered from a male donor with ankylosing spondylitis. The CDR3 runs from the conserved cysteine through the conserved F or W. A D gene is named only where the DNA matches it firmly. Some rows mark clone size as missing; the rest say once, few, many or name a class of expanded clone.

v_gene: TRBV12-3/TRBV12-4; j_gene: TRBJ1-1; abundance: many; len: 13; d_gene: NA; CDR3aa: CASTRTGPTEAFF; CDR3nt: TGTGCCAGCACCCGGACCGGCCCCACTGAAGCTTTCTTT
v_gene: TRBV28; j_gene: TRBJ2-2; abundance: NA; len: 15; d_gene: TRBD2; CDR3aa: CASSLRLAGGGELFF; CDR3nt: TGTGCCAGCAGTCTCAGATTAGCGGGCGGCGGGGAGCTGTTTTTT
v_gene: TRBV29-1; j_gene: TRBJ2-1; abundance: few; len: 12; d_gene: NA; CDR3aa: CSGSDRYNEQFF; CDR3nt: TGCAGCGGCTCGGACAGATACAATGAGCAGTTCTTC
v_gene: TRBV2; j_gene: TRBJ2-2; abundance: many; len: 13; d_gene: NA; CDR3aa: CASSDFDTGELFF; CDR3nt: TGTGCCAGCAGTGATTTCGACACCGGGGAGCTGTTTTTT
v_gene: TRBV4-1; j_gene: TRBJ2-7; abundance: many; len: 18; d_gene: TRBD2; CDR3aa: CASSQSGTSGVGSYEQYF; CDR3nt: TGCGCCAGCAGCCAGTCCGGGACTAGCGGAGTCGGCTCCTACGAGCAGTACTTC
v_gene: TRBV4-1; j_gene: TRBJ1-2; abundance: few; len: 15; d_gene: TRBD1; CDR3aa: CASSRSSGTGDGYTF; CDR3nt: TGCGCCAGCAGCCGCTCTTCCGGGACAGGGGATGGCTACACCTTC
v_gene: TRBV19; j_gene: TRBJ1-1; abundance: NA; len: 19; d_gene: TRBD1; CDR3aa: CASSMASGGKSFMNTEAFF; CDR3nt: TGTGCCAGTAGTATGGCATCAGGGGGCAAGTCTTTCATGAACACTGAAGCTTTCTTT
v_gene: TRBV5-6; j_gene: TRBJ2-3; abundance: NA; len: 15; d_gene: NA; CDR3aa: CASIKLPLGTDTQYF; CDR3nt: TGTGCCAGCATCAAATTGCCTTTGGGAACAGATACGCAGTATTTT
v_gene: TRBV5-1; j_gene: TRBJ2-1; abundance: few; len: 16; d_gene: TRBD2; CDR3aa: CASSLAVGGIYNEQFF; CDR3nt: TGCGCCAGCAGCTTGGCCGTGGGGGGGATCTACAATGAGCAGTTCTTC
v_gene: TRBV6-5; j_gene: TRBJ1-4; abundance: NA; len: 14; d_gene: NA; CDR3aa: CASCWVQTGEKLFF; CDR3nt: TGTGCCAGCTGTTGGGTTCAAACAGGGGAAAAACTGTTTTTT
v_gene: TRBV3-1; j_gene: TRBJ2-2; abundance: NA; len: 16; d_gene: TRBD2; CDR3aa: CASTTARGGNTGELFF; CDR3nt: TGTGCCAGCACGACTGCTCGCGGGGGGAACACCGGGGAGCTGTTTTTT
v_gene: TRBV19; j_gene: TRBJ1-2; abundance: NA; len: 13; d_gene: NA; CDR3aa: CASRPDLPLGYTF; CDR3nt: TGTGCCAGTAGACCCGACCTCCCCCTTGGCTACACCTTC
v_gene: TRBV29-1; j_gene: TRBJ2-5; abundance: NA; len: 14; d_gene: NA; CDR3aa: CSASQASRQETQYF; CDR3nt: TGCAGCGCATCACAGGCATCGCGCCAAGAGACCCAGTACTTC
v_gene: TRBV7-2; j_gene: TRBJ2-6; abundance: NA; len: 15; d_gene: TRBD2; CDR3aa: CASSGGVSGANVLTF; CDR3nt: TGTGCCAGCAGCGGGGGGGTCTCCGGGGCCAACGTCCTGACTTTC
v_gene: TRBV27; j_gene: TRBJ2-7; abundance: NA; len: 17; d_gene: NA; CDR3aa: CASSSMVLDRRRGEQYF; CDR3nt: TGTGCCAGCAGTTCCATGGTGTTAGACCGGCGCCGAGGAGAGCAGTACTTC
v_gene: TRBV29-1; j_gene: TRBJ2-5; abundance: few; len: 13; d_gene: NA; CDR3aa: CSVVPGSQETQYF; CDR3nt: TGCAGCGTTGTTCCCGGGAGCCAAGAGACCCAGTACTTC
v_gene: TRBV10-3; j_gene: TRBJ2-5; abundance: few; len: 15; d_gene: TRBD1; CDR3aa: CAISENHRGKETQYF; CDR3nt: TGTGCCATCAGTGAGAATCACAGGGGAAAAGAGACCCAGTACTTC
v_gene: TRBV11-2; j_gene: TRBJ2-5; abundance: few; len: 12; d_gene: TRBD2; CDR3aa: CASAGLEETQYF; CDR3nt: TGTGCCTCAGCGGGATTAGAGGAGACCCAGTACTTC
v_gene: TRBV7-9; j_gene: TRBJ2-7; abundance: NA; len: 16; d_gene: NA; CDR3aa: CASTPAIQGWSYEQYF; CDR3nt: TGTGCCAGCACACCGGCCATTCAGGGATGGTCCTACGAGCAGTACTTC
v_gene: TRBV12-3/TRBV12-4; j_gene: TRBJ1-3; abundance: few; len: 14; d_gene: NA; CDR3aa: CASWAGVGRNTIYF; CDR3nt: TGTGCCAGCTGGGCAGGGGTGGGTAGAAACACCATATATTTT
v_gene: TRBV7-9; j_gene: TRBJ2-5; abundance: few; len: 14; d_gene: NA; CDR3aa: CASSWERTQETQYF; CDR3nt: TGTGCCAGCAGCTGGGAACGAACACAAGAGACCCAGTACTTC
v_gene: TRBV25-1; j_gene: TRBJ2-7; abundance: few; len: 14; d_gene: NA; CDR3aa: CASSGTSPSYEQYF; CDR3nt: TGTGCCAGCAGTGGGACATCTCCCTCCTACGAGCAGTACTTC
v_gene: TRBV11-1; j_gene: TRBJ2-5; abundance: NA; len: 14; d_gene: NA; CDR3aa: CASSPRDKQETQYF; CDR3nt: TGTGCCAGCAGTCCCCGGGACAAACAAGAGACCCAGTACTTC
v_gene: TRBV29-1; j_gene: TRBJ2-2; abundance: many; len: 15; d_gene: NA; CDR3aa: CSVEDRASNTGELFF; CDR3nt: TGCAGCGTTGAAGATAGGGCGTCGAACACCGGGGAGCTGTTTTTT
v_gene: TRBV5-1; j_gene: TRBJ2-7; abundance: NA; len: 16; d_gene: TRBD1; CDR3aa: CASSLAWTGVSYEQYF; CDR3nt: TGCGCCAGCAGCTTGGCCTGGACAGGGGTCTCCTACGAGCAGTACTTC
v_gene: TRBV9; j_gene: TRBJ2-2; abundance: many; len: 16; d_gene: NA; CDR3aa: CASSVEGNLNTGELFF; CDR3nt: TGTGCCAGCAGCGTAGAAGGCAACCTGAACACCGGGGAGCTGTTTTTT
v_gene: TRBV12-3/TRBV12-4; j_gene: TRBJ2-5; abundance: few; len: 13; d_gene: NA; CDR3aa: CASGRLTVETQYF; CDR3nt: TGTGCCTCCGGGCGACTTACGGTGGAGACCCAGTACTTC
v_gene: TRBV6-1; j_gene: TRBJ1-2; abundance: NA; len: 15; d_gene: NA; CDR3aa: CASSQSLDRLYGYTF; CDR3nt: TGTGCCAGCAGCCAGTCGCTAGACAGACTTTATGGCTACACCTTC
v_gene: TRBV7-2; j_gene: TRBJ1-3; abundance: NA; len: 14; d_gene: TRBD1; CDR3aa: CASSADRVGNTIYF; CDR3nt: TGTGCCAGCAGCGCAGACAGGGTTGGAAACACCATATATTTT
v_gene: TRBV9; j_gene: TRBJ2-7; abundance: NA; len: 14; d_gene: TRBD1; CDR3aa: CASSAPGTGGEQYF; CDR3nt: TGTGCCAGCAGCGCCCCCGGGACAGGGGGCGAGCAGTACTTC
v_gene: TRBV9; j_gene: TRBJ1-4; abundance: NA; len: 13; d_gene: NA; CDR3aa: CASSVQGGDALFF; CDR3nt: TGTGCCAGCAGCGTGCAAGGTGGGGATGCACTGTTTTTT
v_gene: TRBV11-2; j_gene: TRBJ2-2; abundance: NA; len: 17; d_gene: NA; CDR3aa: CASSFDFGLTNTGELFF; CDR3nt: TGTGCCAGCAGCTTCGATTTTGGACTAACTAACACCGGGGAGCTGTTTTTT
v_gene: TRBV7-9; j_gene: TRBJ1-1; abundance: few; len: 16; d_gene: NA; CDR3aa: CASSLAPWEGDTEAFF; CDR3nt: TGTGCCAGCAGCTTAGCCCCGTGGGAGGGGGACACTGAAGCTTTCTTT
v_gene: TRBV29-1; j_gene: TRBJ1-3; abundance: few; len: 13; d_gene: NA; CDR3aa: CSVDWQGGNTIYF; CDR3nt: TGCAGCGTTGATTGGCAGGGAGGAAACACCATATATTTT
v_gene: TRBV12-3/TRBV12-4; j_gene: TRBJ1-1; abundance: NA; len: 15; d_gene: NA; CDR3aa: CASSLKYPRGTEAFF; CDR3nt: TGTGCCAGCAGTCTGAAGTACCCAAGAGGGACTGAAGCTTTCTTT
v_gene: TRBV5-6; j_gene: TRBJ1-5; abundance: NA; len: 16; d_gene: TRBD1; CDR3aa: CASSLGGQGSNQPQHF; CDR3nt: TGTGCCAGCAGCTTGGGGGGACAGGGGAGCAATCAGCCCCAGCATTTT
v_gene: TRBV7-2; j_gene: TRBJ1-1; abundance: NA; len: 15; d_gene: NA; CDR3aa: CASSLANDLGTEAFF; CDR3nt: TGTGCCAGCAGCTTAGCGAACGACCTGGGGACTGAAGCTTTCTTT
v_gene: TRBV7-9; j_gene: TRBJ1-1; abundance: NA; len: 15; d_gene: TRBD1; CDR3aa: CASSEAQGAGTEAFF; CDR3nt: TGTGCCAGCAGCGAAGCACAGGGGGCTGGGACTGAAGCTTTCTTT
v_gene: TRBV7-9; j_gene: TRBJ1-5; abundance: few; len: 14; d_gene: NA; CDR3aa: CASYFGVGNQPQHF; CDR3nt: TGTGCCAGCTACTTTGGAGTGGGCAATCAGCCCCAGCATTTT
v_gene: TRBV18; j_gene: TRBJ2-2; abundance: many; len: 13; d_gene: NA; CDR3aa: CASSPQGTGELFF; CDR3nt: TGTGCCAGCTCACCTCAGGGGACCGGGGAGCTGTTTTTT
v_gene: TRBV5-1; j_gene: TRBJ2-1; abundance: many; len: 15; d_gene: TRBD1; CDR3aa: CASSLQGAAYNEQFF; CDR3nt: TGCGCCAGCAGCCTACAGGGGGCTGCCTACAATGAGCAGTTCTTC
v_gene: TRBV12-3/TRBV12-4; j_gene: TRBJ2-1; abundance: few; len: 17; d_gene: NA; CDR3aa: CASSWGYGKSSYNEQFF; CDR3nt: TGTGCCAGCAGTTGGGGGTATGGGAAGAGCTCCTACAATGAGCAGTTCTTC
v_gene: TRBV5-1; j_gene: TRBJ2-3; abundance: NA; len: 16; d_gene: NA; CDR3aa: CASSSESRGGTDTQYF; CDR3nt: TGCGCCAGCAGTTCCGAAAGCAGGGGCGGCACAGATACGCAGTATTTT
v_gene: TRBV20-1; j_gene: TRBJ1-4; abundance: NA; len: 17; d_gene: NA; CDR3aa: CSAVTGGRGATNEKLFF; CDR3nt: TGCAGTGCAGTCACTGGTGGGAGGGGAGCAACTAATGAAAAACTGTTTTTT
v_gene: TRBV11-1; j_gene: TRBJ2-5; abundance: NA; len: 17; d_gene: TRBD2; CDR3aa: CASSTRTSGVLPETQYF; CDR3nt: TGTGCCAGCAGCACCCGGACTAGCGGGGTCCTCCCGGAGACCCAGTACTTC
v_gene: TRBV20-1; j_gene: TRBJ2-5; abundance: NA; len: 16; d_gene: TRBD2; CDR3aa: CSAWEGTSGGQETQYF; CDR3nt: TGCAGTGCTTGGGAAGGGACTAGCGGGGGACAAGAGACCCAGTACTTC
v_gene: TRBV3-1; j_gene: TRBJ2-5; abundance: NA; len: 15; d_gene: TRBD2; CDR3aa: CASSIGLALQETQYF; CDR3nt: TGTGCCAGCAGCATCGGACTAGCGTTACAAGAGACCCAGTACTTC
v_gene: TRBV5-6; j_gene: TRBJ2-5; abundance: once; len: 16; d_gene: NA; CDR3aa: CASSLGGRRPQETQYF; CDR3nt: TGTGCCAGCAGCTTGGGGGGGCGCAGGCCCCAAGAGACCCAGTACTTC